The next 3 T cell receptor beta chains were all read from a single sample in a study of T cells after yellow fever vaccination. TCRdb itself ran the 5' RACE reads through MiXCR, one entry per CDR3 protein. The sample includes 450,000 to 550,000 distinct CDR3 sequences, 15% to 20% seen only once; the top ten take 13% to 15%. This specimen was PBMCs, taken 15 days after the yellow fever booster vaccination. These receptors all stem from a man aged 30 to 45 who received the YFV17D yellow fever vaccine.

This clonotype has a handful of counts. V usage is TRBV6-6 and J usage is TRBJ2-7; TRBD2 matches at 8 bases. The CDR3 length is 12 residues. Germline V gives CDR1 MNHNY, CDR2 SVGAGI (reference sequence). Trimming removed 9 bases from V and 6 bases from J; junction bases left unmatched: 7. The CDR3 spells CARGGTSLEQYF. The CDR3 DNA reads TGTGCCAGGGGGGGGACTAGTCTCGAGCAGTACTTC.

The CDR3 DNA is TGCGCCAGCAGCCAAGACTCGGTAACCCCCACAGATACGCAGTATTTT. It specifies CASSQDSVTPTDTQYF. This chain uses TRBV4-1 with TRBJ2-3, with D unclear. Trimming left V 0 bases short and J 2 bases short, with 12 bases between. The CDR3 contains 16 residues. Germline V gene data show CDR1 as MGHRA and CDR2 as YSYEKL.

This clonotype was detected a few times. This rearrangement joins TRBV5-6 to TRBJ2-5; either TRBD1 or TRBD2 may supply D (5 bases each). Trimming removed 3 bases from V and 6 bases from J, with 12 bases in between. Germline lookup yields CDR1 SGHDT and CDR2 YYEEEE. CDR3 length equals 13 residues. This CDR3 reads CASSWRTIQTQYF. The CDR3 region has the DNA TGTGCCAGCAGCTGGAGGACAATACAGACCCAGTACTTC.